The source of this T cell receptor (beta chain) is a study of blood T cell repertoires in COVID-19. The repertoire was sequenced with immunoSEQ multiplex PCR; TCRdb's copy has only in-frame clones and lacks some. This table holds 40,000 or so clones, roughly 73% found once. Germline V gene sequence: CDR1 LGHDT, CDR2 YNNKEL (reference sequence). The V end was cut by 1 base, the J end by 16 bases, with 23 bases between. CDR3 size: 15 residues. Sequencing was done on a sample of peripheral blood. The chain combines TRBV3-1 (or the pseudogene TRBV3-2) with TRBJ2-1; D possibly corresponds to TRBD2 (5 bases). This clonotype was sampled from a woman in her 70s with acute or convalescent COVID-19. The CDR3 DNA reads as TGTGCCAGCAGCCAAGGTCCAAGCGGAGGCGGCCCTTTTTTCTTC. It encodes CASSQGPSGGGPFFF.